A single sample is the source of the 3 T cell receptor beta chains below, sequenced in a study of vaccination and CD4 T cells after COVID-19. Treatment described: 10-day PBMC culture with coronavirus spike peptide pools or control peptides (ViraFEST assay). Oncomine TCR Beta short-read sequencing was applied to DNA from cultured CD4+ T cells. TCRdb processed the PCR reads anew with MiXCR; each CDR3 protein has one entry. The sample includes around 11,000 distinct CDR3 sequences, more than 25% of them seen just once. Their specific antigens are unknown. Specimen: cultured CD4+ T cells from blood. All receptors come from a human donor with COVID-19.

The CDR3 DNA is TGTGCCAGCAGCCCCGGACTGGTGATGGGGGAGCTGTTTTTT. This gives the protein CASSPGLVMGELFF. The V call is TRBV6-1, the J call TRBJ2-2; a possible D gene is TRBD2 (5 bases). CDR3 size: 14 residues. Trimming took 6 bases from V and 8 from J, leaving 16 bases between them. CDR1 is MNHNS and CDR2 is SASEGT in the germline V gene.

The CDR3 coding sequence is TGTGCCAGCAGCTTATCCGCAGGGGGCGGATCTGAAGCTTTCTTT. Protein product: CASSLSAGGGSEAFF. The chain uses TRBV7-2 and TRBJ1-1; 8 positions match TRBD1. The CDR3 contains 15 residues. Germline V gives CDR1 SGHTA, CDR2 FQGNSA. With V trimmed by 2 bases and J by 6 bases, 8 bases remained unmatched.

The V gene is TRBV7-3, the J gene TRBJ1-1; TRBD1 matches at 7 bases. This CDR3 is built from 17 residues. The germline V gene encodes CDR1 SGHTA and CDR2 FQGTGA. After removal of 5 bases from V and 1 base from J, the junction contained 13 bases not matched to a gene. The CDR3, as DNA: TGTGCCAGCAGCCCCCGGGACAGCCGTTCGAGGAACACTGAAGCTTTCTTT. The encoded protein is CASSPRDSRSRNTEAFF.